These T cell receptor beta chains were read from a single sample in a study of control samples from healthy donors and cancer patients. Some clones are missing from TCRdb's copy, which holds only in-frame ones; the method was immunoSEQ multiplex PCR. The table lists about 78,000 clones, 85% to 90% of them singletons. Sequencing was done on a sample of blood. These receptors were taken from a woman aged 55 to 70 in good health. CDR3s include the opening cysteine and the closing phenylalanine or tryptophan. Only part of the rows carry a size: once, few, many, or a class if the clone is expanded.

clone_size: .; j_call: TRBJ2-5; v_call: TRBV5-4; cdr3_length: 15; cdr3_aa: CASSSRTSGGETQYF
clone_size: few; j_call: TRBJ2-1; v_call: TRBV12-3/TRBV12-4; cdr3_length: 13; cdr3_aa: CASSLSGSDEQFF
clone_size: .; j_call: TRBJ2-2; v_call: TRBV5-1; cdr3_length: 14; cdr3_aa: CASSDRGFTGELFF
clone_size: .; j_call: TRBJ2-3; v_call: TRBV1; cdr3_length: 13; cdr3_aa: CTSSQSITDTQYF
clone_size: .; j_call: TRBJ2-1; v_call: TRBV7-2; cdr3_length: 15; cdr3_aa: CASSLHRGKNNEQFF
clone_size: .; j_call: TRBJ2-3; v_call: TRBV18; cdr3_length: 17; cdr3_aa: CASSPLIGGQGADTQYF
clone_size: .; j_call: TRBJ1-4; v_call: TRBV29-1; cdr3_length: 12; cdr3_aa: CSARQGEEKLFF
clone_size: few; j_call: TRBJ1-5; v_call: TRBV4-1; cdr3_length: 14; cdr3_aa: CASSQIDPFQPQHF
clone_size: .; j_call: TRBJ2-1; v_call: TRBV2; cdr3_length: 14; cdr3_aa: CASSGGGSYNEQFF
clone_size: .; j_call: TRBJ2-7; v_call: TRBV28; cdr3_length: 15; cdr3_aa: CASMTPGGPRNEQYF
clone_size: .; j_call: TRBJ1-6; v_call: TRBV5-4; cdr3_length: 14; cdr3_aa: CASSWSSYNSPLHF
clone_size: .; j_call: TRBJ2-2; v_call: TRBV28; cdr3_length: 15; cdr3_aa: CASSLGLYRAGELFF
clone_size: .; j_call: TRBJ1-5; v_call: TRBV30; cdr3_length: 13; cdr3_aa: CAWNQGTNQPQHF
clone_size: .; j_call: TRBJ1-4; v_call: TRBV3-1/TRBV3-2; cdr3_length: 14; cdr3_aa: CASSQRAKNEKLFF
clone_size: .; j_call: TRBJ2-1; v_call: TRBV2; cdr3_length: 15; cdr3_aa: CASSEFQGAVGEQFF
clone_size: .; j_call: TRBJ2-1; v_call: TRBV28; cdr3_length: 14; cdr3_aa: CASSSGLAGDEQFF
clone_size: .; j_call: TRBJ2-1; v_call: TRBV4-1; cdr3_length: 13; cdr3_aa: CASSQVVGYEQFF
clone_size: .; j_call: TRBJ1-1; v_call: TRBV23-1; cdr3_length: 17; cdr3_aa: CASSQLRTVQRDTEAFF
clone_size: .; j_call: TRBJ1-2; v_call: TRBV25-1; cdr3_length: 13; cdr3_aa: CASTEGYKGGYTF
clone_size: .; j_call: TRBJ2-2; v_call: TRBV6-2/TRBV6-3; cdr3_length: 17; cdr3_aa: CASSYPTSGRAYGELFF
clone_size: .; j_call: TRBJ2-3; v_call: TRBV30; cdr3_length: 15; cdr3_aa: CAWREFGRGTDTQYF
clone_size: .; j_call: TRBJ1-2; v_call: TRBV28; cdr3_length: 13; cdr3_aa: CASSSAGTYGYTF
clone_size: .; j_call: TRBJ1-1; v_call: TRBV2; cdr3_length: 13; cdr3_aa: CASSDGGGTEAFF
clone_size: .; j_call: TRBJ2-2; v_call: TRBV6-6; cdr3_length: 14; cdr3_aa: CASRLGGRIGELFF
clone_size: .; j_call: TRBJ1-5; v_call: TRBV5-5; cdr3_length: 15; cdr3_aa: CASSLAGQGHQPQHF
clone_size: .; j_call: TRBJ1-1; v_call: TRBV2; cdr3_length: 15; cdr3_aa: CASNPPERGGTEAFF
clone_size: .; j_call: TRBJ1-2; v_call: TRBV6-6; cdr3_length: 12; cdr3_aa: CASRSGNYGYTF
clone_size: once; j_call: TRBJ2-7; v_call: TRBV4-1; cdr3_length: 16; cdr3_aa: CASSPQTSGRFYEQYF
clone_size: .; j_call: TRBJ1-1; v_call: TRBV18; cdr3_length: 16; cdr3_aa: CASSPPHAGGLTEAFF
clone_size: .; j_call: TRBJ2-3; v_call: TRBV6-1; cdr3_length: 13; cdr3_aa: CASSEFGEDTQYF
clone_size: .; j_call: TRBJ2-1; v_call: TRBV19; cdr3_length: 13; cdr3_aa: CASSIDPYNEQFF
clone_size: .; j_call: TRBJ1-6; v_call: TRBV4-2; cdr3_length: 13; cdr3_aa: CASSPGTGSPLHF
clone_size: .; j_call: TRBJ1-1; v_call: TRBV7-8; cdr3_length: 13; cdr3_aa: CASSLTGGTEAFF
clone_size: .; j_call: TRBJ1-1; v_call: TRBV5-1; cdr3_length: 15; cdr3_aa: CASSFEGSLNTEAFF
clone_size: .; j_call: TRBJ2-7; v_call: TRBV28; cdr3_length: 13; cdr3_aa: CASRDQGRHEQYF
clone_size: .; j_call: TRBJ2-2; v_call: TRBV25-1; cdr3_length: 13; cdr3_aa: CASSGETTGELFF
clone_size: .; j_call: TRBJ2-4; v_call: TRBV14; cdr3_length: 16; cdr3_aa: CASSQDAGTRLNIQYF
clone_size: .; j_call: TRBJ2-5; v_call: TRBV7-9; cdr3_length: 17; cdr3_aa: CASSPWGGKAIQETQYF
clone_size: .; j_call: TRBJ1-4; v_call: TRBV28; cdr3_length: 18; cdr3_aa: CASSRNPVGGAKGEKLFF
clone_size: .; j_call: TRBJ1-1; v_call: TRBV6-5; cdr3_length: 12; cdr3_aa: CASSRMNTEAFF
clone_size: .; j_call: TRBJ2-3; v_call: TRBV28; cdr3_length: 14; cdr3_aa: CASSIGSRTDTQYF
clone_size: once; j_call: TRBJ1-1; v_call: TRBV15; cdr3_length: 12; cdr3_aa: CATSRGTGEAFF
clone_size: .; j_call: TRBJ2-2; v_call: TRBV28; cdr3_length: 16; cdr3_aa: CASSPRASLNTGELFF
clone_size: .; j_call: TRBJ1-4; v_call: TRBV29-1; cdr3_length: 13; cdr3_aa: CSVGAEGGKKLFF
clone_size: .; j_call: TRBJ2-7; v_call: TRBV5-8; cdr3_length: 15; cdr3_aa: CASRRRSSVPYEQYF
clone_size: once; j_call: TRBJ2-5; v_call: TRBV7-2; cdr3_length: 19; cdr3_aa: CASSLDFVSGSWLQETQYF
clone_size: .; j_call: TRBJ1-5; v_call: TRBV29-1; cdr3_length: 13; cdr3_aa: CSASDGSNQPQHF
clone_size: .; j_call: TRBJ1-2; v_call: TRBV6-5; cdr3_length: 12; cdr3_aa: CASVDTNYGYTF
clone_size: .; j_call: TRBJ2-7; v_call: TRBV7-9; cdr3_length: 16; cdr3_aa: CASSPWGTGISYEQYF
clone_size: once; j_call: TRBJ1-6; v_call: TRBV19; cdr3_length: 18; cdr3_aa: CASSILGLQSSYNSPLHF
clone_size: .; j_call: TRBJ2-1; v_call: TRBV6-5; cdr3_length: 11; cdr3_aa: CASSSEAKQFF
clone_size: few; j_call: TRBJ2-1; v_call: TRBV7-9; cdr3_length: 15; cdr3_aa: CASSRTSGKVNEQFF
clone_size: few; j_call: TRBJ2-3; v_call: TRBV9; cdr3_length: 13; cdr3_aa: CASSVGSPDTQYF
clone_size: .; j_call: TRBJ1-3; v_call: TRBV3-1/TRBV3-2; cdr3_length: 14; cdr3_aa: CASSQPGPGNTIYF
clone_size: .; j_call: TRBJ1-4; v_call: TRBV20-1; cdr3_length: 11; cdr3_aa: CSATGTEKLFF